This TCR beta chain was identified during a study of cytomegalovirus exposure and HLA in healthy donors. General study points: Cytomegalovirus-associated status was assigned to about 150 TCR beta chains.

The CDR3 has 17 residues. CDR1 is LGHNA and CDR2 is YSLEER in the germline V gene. The ends lost 4 bases at V and 4 bases at J; junction bases unmatched: 9. This clone was seen a handful of times. What it binds is not known. The PCR had 60 Vbeta and 13 Jbeta primers. Here immunoSEQ multiplex PCR was the method, and the copy in TCRdb shows in-frame clones only, minus some. The sample lists about 150,000 clones, roughly 74% occurring once. The specimen sequenced was PBMCs. The chain couples TRBV4-3 to TRBJ2-2, with TRBD1 matching over 10 bases. This TCR was recovered from a man between 18 and 29 years old in good health and CMV-seronegative. CDR3 nucleotide sequence: TGCGCCAGCAGCCCACAATGGACAGGGGGTTTCACCGGGGAGCTGTTTTTT. This codes for CASSPQWTGGFTGELFF.